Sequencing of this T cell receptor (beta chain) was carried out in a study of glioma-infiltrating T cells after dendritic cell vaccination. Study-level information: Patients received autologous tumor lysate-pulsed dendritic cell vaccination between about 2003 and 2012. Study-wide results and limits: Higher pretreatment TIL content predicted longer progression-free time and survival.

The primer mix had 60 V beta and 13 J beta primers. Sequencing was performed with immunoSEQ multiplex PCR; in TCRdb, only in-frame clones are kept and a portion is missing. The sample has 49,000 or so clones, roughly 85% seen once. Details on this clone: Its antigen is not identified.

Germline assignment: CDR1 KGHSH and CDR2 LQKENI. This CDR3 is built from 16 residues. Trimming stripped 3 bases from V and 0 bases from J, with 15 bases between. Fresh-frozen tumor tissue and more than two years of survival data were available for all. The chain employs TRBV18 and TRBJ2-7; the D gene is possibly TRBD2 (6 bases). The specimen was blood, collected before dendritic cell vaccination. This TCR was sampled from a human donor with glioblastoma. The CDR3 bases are TGTGCCAGCTCACCTGTCCCGGGACTTAGCTCCTACGAGCAGTACTTC. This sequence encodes CASSPVPGLSSYEQYF.